This T cell receptor (beta chain) is drawn from a study of T cells in Graves' hyperthyroidism and ophthalmopathy. About the research overall: Before any treatment, at initial diagnosis, peripheral blood was collected.

Researchers amplified the TCR beta CDR3 regions from RNA transcripts. The HTBI set primed first-round TCR CDR3 RT-PCR. TCRdb re-derived calls from the multiplex PCR reads in MiXCR, one entry per CDR3 protein. The data show about 410,000 distinct CDR3 sequences, under 15% seen once. The diagnostic basis comprised clinical symptoms, serum thyroxine and TRAb, thyroid ultrasound and orbital computed tomography. Study-level findings and limits: Before onset, ophthalmopathy was predicted by the model a median around 6 months earlier.

This clonotype has a count of ten or more. As yet, its antigen is unknown. Sample: blood. This receptor was taken from a man younger than 30 with Graves' ophthalmopathy.

CDR3 residues: CASRAGGLNYGYTF. CDR3 nucleotides: TGTGCCAGCAGGGCAGGGGGCTTGAATTATGGCTACACCTTC. The chain recombines TRBV6-1 with TRBJ1-2; 8 bases match TRBD1. Germline CDR1 and CDR2: MNHNS and SASEGT. CDR3 length: 14 residues. The V gene end was trimmed by 6 bases and the J gene end by 5 bases; junction bases not matched to a gene: 8.